This T cell receptor (beta chain) was obtained from a study of cytomegalovirus exposure and HLA in healthy donors. PCR involved 60 Vbeta and 13 Jbeta primers. Generated by immunoSEQ multiplex PCR, the TCRdb table keeps only in-frame clones and is missing some. The data show approximately 110,000 clones, around 75% seen once. The CDR3 spans 13 residues. CDR1 is SGHDN, CDR2 FVKESK, per germline. The V segment lost 5 bases and the J segment 9 bases; nucleotides outside the gene matches: 9. Material: PBMCs. The V gene is TRBV14, the J gene TRBJ2-7, with 8 bases fitting TRBD1. The source of this sequence is a man aged 25-45 years in good health and CMV-seronegative. The chain's CDR3 is CASSSGGQGVQYF. Here the CDR3 DNA reads TGTGCCAGCAGCTCGGGCGGACAGGGTGTGCAGTACTTC.